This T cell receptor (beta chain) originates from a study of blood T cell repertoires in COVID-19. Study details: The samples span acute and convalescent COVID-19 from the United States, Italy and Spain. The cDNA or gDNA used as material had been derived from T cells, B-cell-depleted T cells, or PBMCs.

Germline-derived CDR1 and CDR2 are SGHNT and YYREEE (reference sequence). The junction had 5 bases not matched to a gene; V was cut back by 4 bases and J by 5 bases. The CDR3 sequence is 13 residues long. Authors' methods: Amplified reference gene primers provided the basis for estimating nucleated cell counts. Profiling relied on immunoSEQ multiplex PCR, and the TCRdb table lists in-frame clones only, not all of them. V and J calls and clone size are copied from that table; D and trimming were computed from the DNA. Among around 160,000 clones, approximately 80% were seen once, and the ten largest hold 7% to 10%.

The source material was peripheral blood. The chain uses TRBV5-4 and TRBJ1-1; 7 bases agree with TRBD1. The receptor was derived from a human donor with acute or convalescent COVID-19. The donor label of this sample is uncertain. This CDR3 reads CASSDRVRTEAFF. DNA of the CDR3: TGTGCCAGCAGCGACAGGGTTAGGACTGAAGCTTTCTTT.